This TCR beta chain is drawn from a study of blood T cell repertoires in COVID-19. Overall study context: Acute and convalescent COVID-19 samples came from the United States, Italy and Spain. T cells, B-cell-depleted T cells, or PBMCs supplied cDNA or gDNA.

This CDR3 has 17 amino acids. V gave up 4 bases and J gave up 1 base; unmatched junction bases: 8. Germline loops: CDR1 LNHDA, CDR2 SQIVND (reference sequence). This clone was seen only a few times. Original data processing: Researchers report that nucleated cell counts were estimated from reference gene primer amplification. Assay used: immunoSEQ multiplex PCR; TCRdb lists only in-frame clones, some missing. D and trimming were read from the DNA, whereas the V and J calls and clone size are those reported in that table. The sample includes 70,000 to 100,000 clones, approximately 86% of them seen just once.

Material for sequencing was peripheral blood. The gene calls are TRBV19 and TRBJ1-5, with 9 bases fitting TRBD1. This receptor was identified in a woman aged 65 to 85 with acute or convalescent COVID-19. Here the CDR3 reads CASSTLQGAMSNQPQHF. The CDR3 DNA follows: TGTGCCAGTAGTACCCTACAGGGGGCGATGAGCAATCAGCCCCAGCATTTT.